The 19 T cell receptor beta chains listed next were all sequenced from one sample in a study of blood T cell repertoires in COVID-19. Measured with immunoSEQ multiplex PCR; TCRdb has only the in-frame clones, and not every one. The sample contains over 75,000 clones, roughly four fifths of which appear only once. Sequencing used peripheral blood. Receptors were obtained from an elderly woman with acute or convalescent COVID-19.

This chain links TRBV6-1 with TRBJ1-5; tentative D call: TRBD1 (5 bases). The CDR3 loop spans 17 amino acids. Trimming removed 4 bases at V and 4 bases at J, with 20 bases between. The germline V gene has CDR1 MNHNS and CDR2 SASEGT. CDR3 region: CASSASGWGTRNQPQHF. In DNA, the CDR3 is TGTGCCAGCAGTGCCTCCGGATGGGGGACTCGGAATCAGCCCCAGCATTTT.

This sequence joins TRBV3-1 (or the pseudogene TRBV3-2) and TRBJ2-2; possible D gene TRBD1, 6 bases. Per germline, CDR1 LGHDT and CDR2 YNNKEL (reference sequence). The CDR3 sequence is 16 residues long. V shed 1 base and J shed 0 bases, with 9 bases lying between them. In nucleotides, the CDR3 is TGTGCCAGCAGCCAAGTGACAGGCGCGAACACCGGGGAGCTGTTTTTT. Protein: CASSQVTGANTGELFF.

CDR3: CASSPGLAGVAGELFF. DNA of the CDR3: TGTGCCAGCAGCCCCGGACTAGCGGGAGTAGCCGGGGAGCTGTTTTTT. The chain combines TRBV11-3 with TRBJ2-2; TRBD2 matches at 13 bases. The CDR3 covers 16 residues. Trimming at V came to 5 bases and at J to 6 bases, leaving 6 bases not matched to a gene. The germline CDR1 and CDR2 sequences are SGHNT and YENEEA.

The chain is built from TRBV5-1 and TRBJ1-2, with TRBD1 matching over 7 bases. The CDR3 sequence is 15 residues long. Trimming cost V 4 bases and J 5 bases; bases outside gene matches: 11. Germline V gene data show CDR1 as SGHRS and CDR2 as YFSETQ. CDR3 sequence (DNA): TGCGCCAGCAGCCCAACAGGGGCCCCCATTTATGGCTACACCTTC. Residues: CASSPTGAPIYGYTF.

The chain joins TRBV29-1 to TRBJ2-1; TRBD2 might be the D (5 bases). The CDR3 spans 13 residues. From germline, CDR1 is SQVTM and CDR2 ANQGSEA. Trimming removed 0 bases at V and 5 bases at J, with 8 bases between. CDR3 protein: CSVEDGLNNEQFF. The CDR3, as DNA: TGCAGCGTTGAAGATGGACTTAACAATGAGCAGTTCTTC.

This clone was observed a single time. The chain recombines TRBV28 with TRBJ2-1; D gene unclear. Trimming shortened V by 4 bases and J by 7 bases, and 8 bases separated the two germline ends. The V gene's germline CDR1 is MDHEN and CDR2 SYDVKM. The length of the CDR3 is 12 residues. The CDR3 DNA sequence: TGTGCCAGCAGTTCGTATCCGAATGAGCAGTTCTTC. Translation gives CASSSYPNEQFF.

V is TRBV11-2 and J is TRBJ2-3; D may be TRBD2 (5 bases). Looked up from germline, CDR1 is SGHAT and CDR2 is FQNNGV. V lost 5 bases and J 3 bases, leaving 6 bases between the germline ends. The CDR3 consists of 12 residues. The CDR3 is CASSRTTDTQYF. CDR3 sequence (DNA): TGTGCCAGCAGCAGGACTACAGATACGCAGTATTTT.

The gene calls are TRBV5-1 and TRBJ1-1; unclear D gene. In germline, CDR1 is SGHRS, CDR2 YFSETQ. This CDR3 region has 14 residues. Trimming removed 4 bases at V and 0 bases at J, with 10 bases between. The CDR3 sequence: CASSRDFMNTEAFF. The CDR3, as DNA: TGCGCCAGCAGCCGGGATTTCATGAACACTGAAGCTTTCTTT.

This chain uses TRBV7-6 with TRBJ2-2, with 11 bases aligning to TRBD2. This CDR3 has 16 residues. The germline V gene encodes CDR1 SGHVS and CDR2 FNYEAQ. With V trimmed by 5 bases and J by 5 bases, 7 bases remained unmatched. The CDR3 reads CASSLSGRAVTGELFF. In DNA, the CDR3 is TGTGCCAGCAGCCTTAGCGGGAGGGCCGTAACCGGGGAGCTGTTTTTT.

V usage is TRBV6-5 and J usage is TRBJ1-1; TRBD1 might be the D (6 bases). V was shortened by 4 bases and J by 0 bases, with 12 bases between the two germline ends. CDR1 and CDR2 from the germline V gene are MNHEY and SVGAGI. This CDR3 spans 15 amino acids. This chain's CDR3 is CASSLGAGVNTEAFF. CDR3 DNA: TGTGCCAGCAGTTTGGGGGCAGGGGTGAACACTGAAGCTTTCTTT.

The CDR3 DNA follows: TGTGCCAGCAGCCTCAATACAGGGGTTAATGAAAAACTGTTTTTT. It encodes CASSLNTGVNEKLFF. J is TRBJ1-4 and V is TRBV14, with 7 bases that match TRBD1. The CDR3 covers 15 residues. Germline V lookup: CDR1 SGHDN, CDR2 FVKESK. Trimming at V came to 4 bases and at J to 4 bases, leaving 6 bases not matched to a gene.

Remarks on this clone: Other DNA sequences in the sample encode the same CDR3. This chain uses TRBV6-5 with TRBJ1-1; 7 bases are shared with TRBD1. The CDR3 is 11 residues long. Germline assignment: CDR1 MNHEY and CDR2 SVGAGI. After removal of 8 bases from V and 8 bases from J, the junction contained 5 bases not matched to a gene. CDR3 loop: CASQLRGEAFF. CDR3 nucleotides: TGTGCCAGCCAACTCAGGGGGGAAGCTTTCTTT.

This chain joins TRBV7-2 and TRBJ1-2; tentative D call: TRBD1 (5 bases). Germline CDR1 reads SGHTA; CDR2 reads FQGNSA. The CDR3 runs 14 residues. V lost 5 bases, J lost 6 bases, and 16 bases lay in between. The CDR3 loop reads CASSNRPSENGYTF. The CDR3, as DNA: TGTGCCAGCAGCAACAGGCCGTCAGAAAATGGCTACACCTTC. The entire variable domain, with the rest obtained from reference TRBV7-2 and TRBJ1-2, is as follows: GAGVSQSPSNKVTEKGKDVELRCDPISGHTALYWYRQSLGQGLEFLIYFQGNSAPDKSGLPSDRFSAERTGGSVSTLTIQRTQQEDSAVYLCASSNRPSENGYTFGSGTRLTVV.

The chain joins TRBV3-1 (or the pseudogene TRBV3-2) to TRBJ2-7; TRBD1 is a possible D gene (5 bases). Looked up from germline, CDR1 is LGHDT and CDR2 is YNNKEL (reference sequence). Trimming cost V 5 bases and J 0 bases, with 14 bases left between them. The CDR3 runs to 15 residues. The CDR3 reads CASSLTVSSSYEQYF. Here the CDR3 DNA reads TGTGCCAGCAGCTTGACAGTTTCTAGCTCCTACGAGCAGTACTTC.

The CDR3 spells CASSDPPGQGHTDTQYF. CDR3 nucleotide sequence: TGTGCCAGCAGTGATCCCCCGGGACAGGGGCACACAGATACGCAGTATTTT. The V and J genes are TRBV25-1 and TRBJ2-3, with 10 bases identical to TRBD1. V shed 3 bases, J shed 2 bases, and the junction held 8 bases outside the gene matches. Germline values: CDR1 MGHDK, CDR2 SYGVNS. This CDR3 has 17 residues. Together with reference TRBV25-1 and TRBJ2-3, the CDR3 gives the full variable domain: EADIYQTPRYLVIGTGKKITLECSQTMGHDKMYWYQQDPGMELHLIHYSYGVNSTEKGDLSSESTVSRIRTEHFPLTLESARPSHTSQYLCASSDPPGQGHTDTQYFGPGTRLTVL.

The V call is TRBV4-1, the J call TRBJ2-5, with D possibly matching TRBD1 (6 bases). The CDR3 is 13 amino acids. Germline values: CDR1 MGHRA, CDR2 YSYEKL. Trimming took off 0 bases at V and 9 bases at J, with 11 bases between the two ends. DNA for the CDR3: TGCGCCAGCAGCCAAGAAAGGGGGTTGGCCCAGTACTTC. Protein: CASSQERGLAQYF.

The V call is TRBV27, the J call TRBJ2-3; 11 nucleotides agree with TRBD2. The CDR3 loop spans 16 amino acids. J was trimmed by 2 bases and V by 6 bases; bases with no gene match: 7. Per germline, CDR1 MNHEY and CDR2 SMNVEV (reference sequence). The CDR3 loop is CASRIKGLAVTDTQYF. For the CDR3, the DNA is TGTGCCAGCAGGATAAAGGGACTAGCGGTCACAGATACGCAGTATTTT.

The rearrangement links TRBV19 to TRBJ2-3; 10 bases are a match to TRBD2. Germline V gene lookup returns CDR1 LNHDA and CDR2 SQIVND (reference sequence). The CDR3 extends over 15 amino acids. The junction had 6 bases not matched to a gene; V was cut back by 7 bases and J by 2 bases. The CDR3 DNA is TGTGCCAGTAATAGCGGGGGGCCGCTCACAGATACGCAGTATTTT. Protein product: CASNSGGPLTDTQYF. The whole variable domain, filled in from reference TRBV19 and TRBJ2-3, reads DGGITQSPKYLFRKEGQNVTLSCEQNLNHDAMYWYRQDPGQGLRLIYYSQIVNDFQKGDIAEGYSVSREKKESFPLTVTSAQKNPTAFYLCASNSGGPLTDTQYFGPGTRLTVL.

V and J are TRBV10-1 and TRBJ2-3; TRBD1 is a possible D gene (6 bases). Germline V lookup: CDR1 WNHNN, CDR2 SYGVQD (reference sequence). Trimming cost V 5 bases and J 0 bases, with 12 bases left between them. The CDR3 runs 15 residues. The CDR3 loop is CASSLTGSSTDTQYF. CDR3 coding DNA: TGCGCCAGCAGTCTAACAGGGTCTAGCACAGATACGCAGTATTTT.